The rows below give T cell receptor beta chains drawn from one sample of a study of metastatic and nonmetastatic thyroid tumors. MiXCR was used by TCRdb to re-call the PCR reads. The table includes some 28,000 clones, about 22% detected once. Sequenced material: blood. Receptor source: a female donor with papillary thyroid cancer or a benign thyroid nodule (not recorded which). Some clones in this sample may be carry-over from other donors' samples. CDR3s include the opening cysteine and the closing phenylalanine or tryptophan. D genes are given only for firm matches. For some rows the clone size is stated as once, few or many, or as a class when expanded; others skip it.

clone size: many
J gene: TRBJ1-1
V gene: TRBV4-3
D gene: NA
CDR3 DNA: TGCGCCAGCAGCCAAGGAACGGGGGTGCGCACTGAAGCTTTCTTT
CDR3 protein: CASSQGTGVRTEAFF

clone size: many
J gene: TRBJ2-1
V gene: TRBV7-8
D gene: TRBD2
CDR3 DNA: TGTGCCAGCAGCTTTAGGCGGGGGTACAATGAGCAGTTCTTC
CDR3 protein: CASSFRRGYNEQFF

clone size: NA
J gene: TRBJ2-7
V gene: TRBV7-7
D gene: NA
CDR3 DNA: TGTGCTAGCAGCCCAGGGGTCTGCTACGAGCAGTACTTC
CDR3 protein: CASSPGVCYEQYF

clone size: medium-sized
J gene: TRBJ2-7
V gene: TRBV12-3/TRBV12-4
D gene: TRBD2
CDR3 DNA: TGTGCCAGCAGCCTTGGACTAGCGGGAGGCTACGAGCAGTACTTC
CDR3 protein: CASSLGLAGGYEQYF

clone size: many
J gene: TRBJ2-4
V gene: TRBV12-3/TRBV12-4
D gene: NA
CDR3 DNA: TGTGCCAGCAGTCCAGGGGGCGGGAGGAAAAACATTCAGTACTTC
CDR3 protein: CASSPGGGRKNIQYF

clone size: many
J gene: TRBJ1-4
V gene: TRBV7-8
D gene: NA
CDR3 DNA: TGTGCCAGTGGCCCACAGGGAGGGGAAAAACTGTTTTTT
CDR3 protein: CASGPQGGEKLFF

clone size: NA
J gene: TRBJ1-2
V gene: TRBV6-2/TRBV6-3
D gene: NA
CDR3 DNA: TGTGTCAGCCTCCAAAACAAGGACCGGGTCTATGGCTACACCTTC
CDR3 protein: CVSLQNKDRVYGYTF

clone size: medium-sized
J gene: TRBJ2-7
V gene: TRBV7-8
D gene: NA
CDR3 DNA: TGTGCCAGCAGCTTATCCCTCGAGCAGTACTTC
CDR3 protein: CASSLSLEQYF

clone size: medium-sized
J gene: TRBJ1-6
V gene: TRBV18
D gene: TRBD1
CDR3 DNA: TGTGCCAGCTCACCACCTCGGACAGGTGGATCACCCCTCCACTTT
CDR3 protein: CASSPPRTGGSPLHF

clone size: many
J gene: TRBJ2-7
V gene: TRBV6-1
D gene: TRBD2
CDR3 DNA: TGTGCCAGCAGGGGCGGGAGCCTCAACGAGCAGTACTTC
CDR3 protein: CASRGGSLNEQYF

clone size: many
J gene: TRBJ2-7
V gene: TRBV18
D gene: NA
CDR3 DNA: TGTGCCAGCTCACCACCTTCCTACGAGCAGTACTTC
CDR3 protein: CASSPPSYEQYF

clone size: many
J gene: TRBJ2-6
V gene: TRBV7-9
D gene: NA
CDR3 DNA: TGTGCCAGCAGCTCTCCTGGGGGCCCCTCTGGGGCCAACGTCCTGACTTTC
CDR3 protein: CASSSPGGPSGANVLTF

clone size: few
J gene: TRBJ2-7
V gene: TRBV12-3/TRBV12-4
D gene: NA
CDR3 DNA: TGTGCCAGCAGCCCAGGGACTGGTGAGCATTACTTC
CDR3 protein: CASSPGTGEHYF

clone size: NA
J gene: TRBJ1-1
V gene: TRBV20-1
D gene: NA
CDR3 DNA: TGCAGTGCTAGTCAGACTGAAGCTTTCTTT
CDR3 protein: CSASQTEAFF

clone size: many
J gene: TRBJ1-3
V gene: TRBV12-3/TRBV12-4
D gene: TRBD1
CDR3 DNA: TGTGCCAGCAGTTTAGGGACAGGGGGCGGAAACACCATATATTTT
CDR3 protein: CASSLGTGGGNTIYF

clone size: many
J gene: TRBJ2-7
V gene: TRBV4-1
D gene: NA
CDR3 DNA: TGCGCCAGCAGCCAAAAACCGGGACTGTGGGGAGATAGGGTCTACGAGCAGTACTTC
CDR3 protein: CASSQKPGLWGDRVYEQYF

clone size: NA
J gene: TRBJ1-1
V gene: TRBV5-1
D gene: NA
CDR3 DNA: TGCGCCAGCAGCTTAGATCAGGGGTCCAGTACTGAAGCTTTCTTT
CDR3 protein: CASSLDQGSSTEAFF

clone size: many
J gene: TRBJ1-5
V gene: TRBV19
D gene: TRBD1
CDR3 DNA: TGTGCCAGTAGTATAGTGGGACAGGGGGATAGGAGCAATCAGCCCCAGCATTTT
CDR3 protein: CASSIVGQGDRSNQPQHF

clone size: many
J gene: TRBJ1-1
V gene: TRBV7-8
D gene: NA
CDR3 DNA: TGTGCCAGCAGCTGGCGAGAGGGGTCTTCTGAAGCTTTCTTT
CDR3 protein: CASSWREGSSEAFF

clone size: once
J gene: TRBJ2-7
V gene: TRBV7-9
D gene: NA
CDR3 DNA: TGTGCCAGCAGCAAGCCGGGATCCCCCTACGAGCAGTACTTC
CDR3 protein: CASSKPGSPYEQYF

clone size: many
J gene: TRBJ2-5
V gene: TRBV10-1
D gene: NA
CDR3 DNA: TGCGCCAGCAGCTCGGGACACCAAGAGACCCAGTACTTC
CDR3 protein: CASSSGHQETQYF

clone size: many
J gene: TRBJ2-3
V gene: TRBV2
D gene: NA
CDR3 DNA: TGTGCCAGCAGTGAAGTTGGGACGGCCCTAGCTACGCAGTATTTT
CDR3 protein: CASSEVGTALATQYF

clone size: many
J gene: TRBJ1-1
V gene: TRBV10-1
D gene: NA
CDR3 DNA: TGCGCCAGCAGTCCAAGGGGGACAGAAGCTTTCTTT
CDR3 protein: CASSPRGTEAFF

clone size: few
J gene: TRBJ1-5
V gene: TRBV28
D gene: NA
CDR3 DNA: TGTGCCAGCAGTGGGATGGGGGTTACTGATCATCCCCAGCATTTT
CDR3 protein: CASSGMGVTDHPQHF

clone size: NA
J gene: TRBJ2-3
V gene: TRBV7-3
D gene: NA
CDR3 DNA: TGTGCCAGCAGCTTTAGTGGGGAGAACACAGATACGCAGTATTTT
CDR3 protein: CASSFSGENTDTQYF

clone size: many
J gene: TRBJ2-3
V gene: TRBV27
D gene: NA
CDR3 DNA: TGTGCCAGCAGCCCTACGTTCGGGCGAGGCACAGATACGCAGTATTTT
CDR3 protein: CASSPTFGRGTDTQYF

clone size: many
J gene: TRBJ1-2
V gene: TRBV27
D gene: NA
CDR3 DNA: TGTGCCAGCAGTTTAACCGGGCTCGCTAACTATGGCTACACCTTC
CDR3 protein: CASSLTGLANYGYTF

clone size: few
J gene: TRBJ1-5
V gene: TRBV6-1
D gene: NA
CDR3 DNA: TGTGCCAGCAGACCCGACAGGTATAGAAATCAGCCGCAGCATTTT
CDR3 protein: CASRPDRYRNQPQHF

clone size: many
J gene: TRBJ2-2
V gene: TRBV19
D gene: TRBD1
CDR3 DNA: TGTGCCAGTAGTACCGGGACAGGACTCACCGGGGAGCTGTTTTTT
CDR3 protein: CASSTGTGLTGELFF

clone size: many
J gene: TRBJ2-1
V gene: TRBV11-2
D gene: TRBD1
CDR3 DNA: TGTGCCAGCAGGGGGACAGGGTGGAATGAGCAGTTCTTC
CDR3 protein: CASRGTGWNEQFF

clone size: many
J gene: TRBJ1-4
V gene: TRBV6-1
D gene: TRBD1
CDR3 DNA: TGTGCCAGCAGTGGAGGACAGGATGGGAGTGAAAAACTGTTTTTT
CDR3 protein: CASSGGQDGSEKLFF

clone size: NA
J gene: TRBJ2-3
V gene: TRBV24-1
D gene: NA
CDR3 DNA: TGTGCCACCAGTGACCCGGGGCAGGGGTCCACAGATACGCTGTATTTT
CDR3 protein: CATSDPGQGSTDTLYF

clone size: NA
J gene: TRBJ2-3
V gene: TRBV5-1
D gene: TRBD2
CDR3 DNA: TGCGCCAGCAGCTTTAGGGGGGTAGCGGGAGTTGGTACGCAGTATTTT
CDR3 protein: CASSFRGVAGVGTQYF

clone size: NA
J gene: TRBJ2-3
V gene: TRBV2
D gene: NA
CDR3 DNA: TGTGCCAGCAGCGGACAGTGGCTTAGCACAGATACGCAGTATTTT
CDR3 protein: CASSGQWLSTDTQYF

clone size: NA
J gene: TRBJ2-7
V gene: TRBV27
D gene: TRBD2
CDR3 DNA: TGTGCCAGCAGCCGTTCCCCCCGACTAGCGGGAGTGGGGGAGCAGTACTTC
CDR3 protein: CASSRSPRLAGVGEQYF

clone size: few
J gene: TRBJ2-2
V gene: TRBV6-1
D gene: NA
CDR3 DNA: TGTGCCAGCAGTGACCGAGGGATGGGGACCGGGGAGCTGTTTTTT
CDR3 protein: CASSDRGMGTGELFF

clone size: medium-sized
J gene: TRBJ1-5
V gene: TRBV6-1
D gene: NA
CDR3 DNA: TGTGCCAGCAGTCTAGAAGGGGCCGGTCAGCCCCAGCATTTT
CDR3 protein: CASSLEGAGQPQHF

clone size: NA
J gene: TRBJ2-2
V gene: TRBV20-1
D gene: TRBD1
CDR3 DNA: TGCAGTGCTAGGGACAGGTGGTGGACCGGTGAGCTGTTTTTT
CDR3 protein: CSARDRWWTGELFF

clone size: many
J gene: TRBJ2-7
V gene: TRBV4-2
D gene: NA
CDR3 DNA: TGTGCCAGCAGCCAAGAAGGCAGAAGCTCCTACGAGCAGTACTTC
CDR3 protein: CASSQEGRSSYEQYF

clone size: many
J gene: TRBJ2-1
V gene: TRBV10-2
D gene: NA
CDR3 DNA: TGCGCCAGCAGGTCCACGACGCCCGGAGATGAGCAGTTCTTC
CDR3 protein: CASRSTTPGDEQFF

clone size: many
J gene: TRBJ2-1
V gene: TRBV12-3/TRBV12-4
D gene: TRBD2
CDR3 DNA: TGTGCCAGCAGTTTGGGACTAGCGGGAAACAATGAGCAGTTCTTC
CDR3 protein: CASSLGLAGNNEQFF

clone size: once
J gene: TRBJ2-1
V gene: TRBV7-9
D gene: NA
CDR3 DNA: TGTGCCAGCAGCCCCGGCGTTGGAGCATTTGAGCAGTTCTTC
CDR3 protein: CASSPGVGAFEQFF

clone size: NA
J gene: TRBJ2-3
V gene: TRBV5-1
D gene: TRBD1
CDR3 DNA: TGCGCCAGCAGCGGGGGGACAGGGGCGAGAGATACGCAGTATTTT
CDR3 protein: CASSGGTGARDTQYF

clone size: many
J gene: TRBJ1-2
V gene: TRBV4-1
D gene: TRBD1
CDR3 DNA: TGCGCCAGCAGCCGGGGACAGGGAAACTATGGCTACACCTTC
CDR3 protein: CASSRGQGNYGYTF

clone size: once
J gene: TRBJ2-2
V gene: TRBV4-1
D gene: NA
CDR3 DNA: TGCGCCAGCAGTCCTTCTAGCGTTCACTCCGGGGAGCTGTTTTTT
CDR3 protein: CASSPSSVHSGELFF

clone size: NA
J gene: TRBJ2-3
V gene: TRBV28
D gene: NA
CDR3 DNA: TGTGCCAGCAGTTTCGGGAATAGCGTCACAGATACGCAGTATTTT
CDR3 protein: CASSFGNSVTDTQYF

clone size: NA
J gene: TRBJ1-2
V gene: TRBV4-1
D gene: NA
CDR3 DNA: TGCGCCAGCAGCCAAGCAACGGGCAAATCCTACACCTTC
CDR3 protein: CASSQATGKSYTF

clone size: many
J gene: TRBJ2-7
V gene: TRBV28
D gene: NA
CDR3 DNA: TGTGCCAGCCGACATAGGGACCTAAACTACGAGCAGTACTTC
CDR3 protein: CASRHRDLNYEQYF

clone size: NA
J gene: TRBJ2-1
V gene: TRBV11-2
D gene: TRBD2
CDR3 DNA: TGTGCCAGCAGCGGGGGACTAGCGGGTATCCATGAGCAGTTCTTC
CDR3 protein: CASSGGLAGIHEQFF

clone size: few
J gene: TRBJ1-3
V gene: TRBV6-1
D gene: NA
CDR3 DNA: TGTGCCACCAGTGGGGTGGTGATCGGAAACACCATATATTTT
CDR3 protein: CATSGVVIGNTIYF

clone size: many
J gene: TRBJ1-5
V gene: TRBV28
D gene: NA
CDR3 DNA: TGTGCCAGCTCCTTCTGGGGGGGCACTGGGAATCAGCCCCAGCATTTT
CDR3 protein: CASSFWGGTGNQPQHF

clone size: NA
J gene: TRBJ2-7
V gene: TRBV7-6
D gene: TRBD2
CDR3 DNA: TGTGGCAGCAGCTTATCAGCGGGAGAAGGGGACGAGCAGTACTTC
CDR3 protein: CGSSLSAGEGDEQYF

clone size: NA
J gene: TRBJ2-1
V gene: TRBV11-2
D gene: NA
CDR3 DNA: TGTGCCAGCAGATCCCTGACGAGGAGCTCATACAATGAGCAGTTCTTC
CDR3 protein: CASRSLTRSSYNEQFF

clone size: many
J gene: TRBJ2-2
V gene: TRBV9
D gene: NA
CDR3 DNA: TGTGCCAGCAGCGTAGACGGCCCGAACACCGGGGAGCTGTTTTTT
CDR3 protein: CASSVDGPNTGELFF

clone size: NA
J gene: TRBJ2-6
V gene: TRBV20-1
D gene: NA
CDR3 DNA: TGCAGTGCTGCCCGGGGGACGACAGGAAACTCTGGGGCCAACGTCCTGACTTTC
CDR3 protein: CSAARGTTGNSGANVLTF